The sequence of this T cell receptor (beta chain) was determined in a study of blood T cell repertoires in COVID-19. Study summary: Italy, Spain and the United States were the sources of the convalescent and acute COVID-19 samples. Nucleic acid was either cDNA or gDNA, and it came from T cells, B-cell-depleted T cells, or PBMCs.

V was shortened by 6 bases and J by 4 bases, with 9 bases between the two germline ends. The germline V gene has CDR1 KGHSH and CDR2 LQKENI. CDR3 size: 13 residues. In the original workflow: Nucleated cell counts were estimated from reference gene primer amplification. Using immunoSEQ multiplex PCR, the repertoire was profiled, and TCRdb retains in-frame clones only, with some absent. V, J and clone size were drawn from that table, and D and trimming were deduced from the DNA. This table holds roughly 100,000 clones, 75% to 85% found once. J is TRBJ1-4 and V is TRBV18; D unresolved. The specimen was peripheral blood. The TCR sequence derives from a human donor in a cohort sampled during active COVID-19. The CDR3 spells CASSRDLNEKLFF. CDR3 DNA sequence: TGTGCCAGCTCGAGGGATCTTAATGAAAAACTGTTTTTT.